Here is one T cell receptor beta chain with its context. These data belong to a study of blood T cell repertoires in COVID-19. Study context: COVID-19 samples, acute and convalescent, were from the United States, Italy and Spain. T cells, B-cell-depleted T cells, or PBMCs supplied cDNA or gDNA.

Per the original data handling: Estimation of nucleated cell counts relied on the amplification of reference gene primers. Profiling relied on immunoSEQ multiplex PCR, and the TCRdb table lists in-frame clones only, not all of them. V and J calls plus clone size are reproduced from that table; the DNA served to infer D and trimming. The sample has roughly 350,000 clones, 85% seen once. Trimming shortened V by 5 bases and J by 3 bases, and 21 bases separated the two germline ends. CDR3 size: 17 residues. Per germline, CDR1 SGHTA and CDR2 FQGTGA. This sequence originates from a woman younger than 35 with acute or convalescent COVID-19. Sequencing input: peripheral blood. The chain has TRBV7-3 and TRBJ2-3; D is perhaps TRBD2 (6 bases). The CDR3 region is CASSPTRGSRPTDTQYF. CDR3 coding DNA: TGTGCCAGCAGCCCTACCCGGGGGTCGCGGCCAACAGATACGCAGTATTTT.